Listed here are 27 T cell receptor beta chains from one sample, sequenced in a study of T cell responses to AZD1222 COVID-19 vaccine. Assay used: immunoSEQ multiplex PCR; TCRdb lists only in-frame clones, some missing. The data hold about 120,000 clones, with 75% to 95% observed a single time. Sequencing was performed on peripheral blood, taken 28 days after the second dose of the MenACWY control vaccine. The receptors originated from an adult who received the MenACWY meningococcal vaccine as a control.

This clone was picked up one time. J is TRBJ2-5 and V is TRBV5-5, with D possibly TRBD2 on 6 matching bases. The germline V and J ends were trimmed by 4 bases and 2 bases, with 18 bases remaining between them. The CDR3 spans 16 residues. The germline gives CDR1 SGHKS, CDR2 YYEKEE (reference sequence). Here the CDR3 DNA reads TGTGCCAGCAGCCCTGGGGGGAGGACCTTTCAAGAGACCCAGTACTTC. Translated: CASSPGGRTFQETQYF.

This sequence joins TRBV25-1 and TRBJ2-1; 12 bases match TRBD2. J was trimmed by 5 bases and V by 3 bases; bases with no gene match: 11. The length of the CDR3 is 18 residues. Germline assignment: CDR1 MGHDK and CDR2 SYGVNS. The CDR3 sequence is CASSDSIQGLAGDNEQFF. The CDR3 DNA follows: TGTGCCAGCAGTGATTCGATTCAGGGACTAGCGGGTGACAATGAGCAGTTCTTC.

In DNA, the CDR3 is TGCGCCAGCAGCCAATACACGAATCAGCCCCAGCATTTT. Protein: CASSQYTNQPQHF. The rearrangement joins TRBV4-1 to TRBJ1-5, with D unclear. The CDR3 covers 13 residues. Trimming removed 2 bases at V and 4 bases at J, with 6 bases between. Germline V gene lookup returns CDR1 MGHRA and CDR2 YSYEKL.

The chain joins TRBV27 to TRBJ2-5; TRBD1 matches 9 bases. The junction had 13 bases not matched to a gene; V was cut back by 11 bases and J by 0 bases. This CDR3 has 16 residues. Germline lookup yields CDR1 MNHEY and CDR2 SMNVEV (reference sequence). This chain's CDR3 is CAAKQGAAGNQETQYF. The CDR3 coding sequence is TGTGCCGCTAAACAGGGGGCTGCAGGGAACCAAGAGACCCAGTACTTC.

V usage is TRBV20-1 and J usage is TRBJ1-1; D unclear. V lost 3 bases and J 0 bases, leaving 8 bases between the germline ends. The CDR3 runs to 13 residues. The germline gives CDR1 DFQATT, CDR2 SNEGSKA (reference sequence). The CDR3 sequence: CSASIDLNTEAFF. CDR3 in DNA: TGCAGTGCTAGTATAGACCTGAACACTGAAGCTTTCTTT.

The chain joins TRBV13 to TRBJ2-1; maybe TRBD1 (5 bases). V lost 4 bases, J lost 2 bases, and 12 bases lay in between. CDR1 PRHDT and CDR2 FYEKMQ come from the germline V gene (reference sequence). CDR3 size: 15 residues. The DNA for the CDR3 is TGTGCCAGCAGCTATCAAGACAGAACCTACAATGAGCAGTTCTTC. It is translated as CASSYQDRTYNEQFF. The whole variable domain, remainder taken from reference TRBV13 and TRBJ2-1, is AAGVIQSPRHLIKEKRETATLKCYPIPRHDTVYWYQQGPGQDPQFLISFYEKMQSDKGSIPDRFSAQQFSDYHSELNMSSLELGDSALYFCASSYQDRTYNEQFFGPGTRLTVL.

This rearrangement joins TRBV2 to TRBJ2-7; no reliable D call. The V gene's germline CDR1 is SNHLY and CDR2 FYNNEI. V dropped 6 bases and J dropped 3 bases, with 12 bases sitting between them. CDR3 length: 13 amino acids. CDR3 amino acids: CASSASTFYEQYF. DNA of the CDR3: TGTGCCAGCAGCGCCTCAACCTTCTACGAGCAGTACTTC. Full variable domain (rest looked up from reference TRBV2 and TRBJ2-7): EPEVTQTPSHQVTQMGQEVILRCVPISNHLYFYWYRQILGQKVEFLVSFYNNEISEKSEIFDDQFSVERPDGSNFTLKIRSTKLEDSAMYFCASSASTFYEQYFGPGTRLTVT.

The V call is TRBV7-2, the J call TRBJ2-5, with 10 bases fitting TRBD2. The CDR3 is 15 amino acids. Germline values: CDR1 SGHTA, CDR2 FQGNSA. V lost 4 bases to trimming and J lost 1 base; unmatched junction nucleotides: 3. The CDR3 protein is CASSYRTSGQETQYF. In DNA form, the CDR3 reads TGTGCCAGCAGCTACCGGACTAGCGGCCAAGAGACCCAGTACTTC.

The rearrangement links TRBV6-6 to TRBJ1-5; D is unclear. Germline CDR1 reads MNHNY; CDR2 reads SVGAGI (reference sequence). The V end was cut by 0 bases, the J end by 0 bases, with 6 bases between. The CDR3 consists of 15 residues. The CDR3 reads CASSYSGGSNQPQHF. DNA for the CDR3: TGTGCCAGCAGTTACTCAGGTGGTAGCAATCAGCCCCAGCATTTT.

This chain connects TRBV28 to TRBJ2-3; D gene ambiguous. Germline lookup yields CDR1 MDHEN and CDR2 SYDVKM. There are 13 residues in the CDR3. V gave up 4 bases and J gave up 2 bases, with 7 bases separating them. CDR3 sequence: CASSSPPTDTQYF. The CDR3 nucleotides are TGTGCCAGCAGTTCCCCTCCCACAGATACGCAGTATTTT.

The V call is TRBV5-4, the J call TRBJ2-5; 9 nucleotides agree with TRBD2. Germline loops: CDR1 SGHNT, CDR2 YYREEE (reference sequence). There are 16 residues in the CDR3. V shed 0 bases and J 1 base; nucleotides not matched to a gene: 4. DNA of the CDR3: TGTGCCAGCAGCTTGGTTCCTAGCGGGATCCAAGAGACCCAGTACTTC. Amino acid sequence: CASSLVPSGIQETQYF.

The rearrangement links TRBV7-9 to TRBJ2-5, with 9 bases that match TRBD2. CDR3 length: 14 amino acids. Germline loops: CDR1 SEHNR, CDR2 FQNEAQ (reference sequence). The trim removed 7 bases at V and 4 bases at J, leaving 7 bases unmatched. The DNA for the CDR3 is TGTGCCAGCATCATAGCGGGAGCTAGAGAGACCCAGTACTTC. It translates to CASIIAGARETQYF. Complete variable domain (other parts from reference TRBV7-9 and TRBJ2-5): DTGVSQNPRHKITKRGQNVTFRCDPISEHNRLYWYRQTLGQGPEFLTYFQNEAQLEKSRLLSDRFSAERPKGSFSTLEIQRTEQGDSAMYLCASIIAGARETQYFGPGTRLLVL.

With regard to this clone: The same CDR3 arises from other DNA sequences in this sample as well. The V gene is TRBV2, the J gene TRBJ2-7; tentative D call: TRBD1 (6 bases). V was cut by 5 bases and J by 3 bases, with 8 bases left in between. Germline-derived CDR1 and CDR2 are SNHLY and FYNNEI. The CDR3 has 12 residues. The CDR3 DNA reads TGTGCCAGCAGTCAGGACAGCTACGAGCAGTACGTC. Protein: CASSQDSYEQYV.

Turning to this clone: A read error may account for a junction end that differs from germline. V is TRBV7-9 and J is TRBJ1-3; D gene uncertain. The V gene's germline CDR1 is SEHNR and CDR2 FQNEAQ (reference sequence). The CDR3 is 13 residues long. The chain's CDR3 is CASTLDRGNTIYF. The CDR3 bases are TGTGCCAGCACCTTAGATAGGGGAAACACCATATATTTT. The full variable domain, rest sourced from reference TRBV7-9 and TRBJ1-3, is DTGVSQNPRHKITKRGQNVTFRCDPISEHNRLYWYRQTLGQGPEFLTYFQNEAQLEKSRLLSDRFSAERPKGSFSTLEIQRTEQGDSAMYLCASTLDRGNTIYFGEGSWLTVV.

The sample holds one count of this clone. The CDR3 reads CASSVGGADTQYF. CDR3 sequence (DNA): TGTGCCAGCAGCGTAGGGGGAGCGGATACGCAGTATTTT. This rearrangement joins TRBV9 to TRBJ2-3, with D tentatively TRBD2 (5 bases). Germline V gene sequence: CDR1 SGDLS, CDR2 YYNGEE. The CDR3 has 13 amino acids. Deletions cut 0 bases from V and 6 bases from J, with 8 bases between.

This clone is a singleton in its sample. V is TRBV19 and J is TRBJ1-2, with D possibly matching TRBD1 (5 bases). Germline V gene lookup returns CDR1 LNHDA and CDR2 SQIVND (reference sequence). Trimming removed 5 bases from V and 6 bases from J, with 19 bases in between. The CDR3 sequence is 15 residues long. DNA of the CDR3: TGTGCCAGTAGTCCCTCGGACACCCCTGGGGATGGCTACACCTTC. This sequence encodes CASSPSDTPGDGYTF.

The V gene is TRBV6-1, the J gene TRBJ2-3, with TRBD2 matching over 8 bases. The CDR3 is made up of 15 amino acids. CDR1 and CDR2 from the germline V gene are MNHNS and SASEGT. After removal of 2 bases from V and 4 bases from J, the junction contained 5 bases not matched to a gene. The CDR3 nucleotides are TGTGCCAGCAGTGAACGGAGCGGGGGCCCAGATACGCAGTATTTT. Protein sequence: CASSERSGGPDTQYF.

The CDR3 nucleotides are TGTGCCAGCAGCACTCGACCCTACGAGCAGTACTTC. Its protein product is CASSTRPYEQYF. The rearrangement joins TRBV7-2 to TRBJ2-7; D gene uncertain. The germline V gene has CDR1 SGHTA and CDR2 FQGNSA. Between the trimmed V and J ends, which lost 5 bases and 2 bases, there was a span of 7 bases. The CDR3 totals 12 residues.

The rearrangement uses TRBV7-2 and TRBJ1-3, with D hard to call. This CDR3 spans 13 amino acids. The V and J ends lost 1 base and 7 bases respectively, with 8 bases between them. Germline V gives CDR1 SGHTA, CDR2 FQGNSA. The CDR3 DNA follows: TGTGCCAGCAGCTTAGACGTAGGGAACACCATATATTTT. Translating gives CASSLDVGNTIYF. Filled out from reference TRBV7-2 and TRBJ1-3, the complete variable domain reads GAGVSQSPSNKVTEKGKDVELRCDPISGHTALYWYRQSLGQGLEFLIYFQGNSAPDKSGLPSDRFSAERTGGSVSTLTIQRTQQEDSAVYLCASSLDVGNTIYFGEGSWLTVV.

The chain links TRBV4-2 to TRBJ1-2; 8 positions match TRBD1. Trimming removed 4 bases from V and 6 bases from J; junction bases left unmatched: 10. Germline CDR1 reads LGHNA; CDR2 reads YNFKEQ. The CDR3 covers 15 residues. The chain's CDR3 is CASSPNRGLGDGYTF. The CDR3 DNA sequence: TGTGCCAGCAGCCCCAACAGGGGGTTGGGTGATGGCTACACCTTC.

The chain recombines TRBV28 with TRBJ2-7; 9 bases are a match to TRBD1. The germline CDR1 and CDR2 sequences are MDHEN and SYDVKM. Losses at the gene ends were 3 bases for V and 3 bases for J; bases not matched to a gene: 18. This CDR3 is built from 19 residues. The CDR3 DNA follows: TGTGCCAGCAGTTTTGTTCGGGGGACAGGGAGGAAGGTAGACTACGAGCAGTACGTC. This codes for CASSFVRGTGRKVDYEQYV.

This clone was recorded only once. V is TRBV29-1 and J is TRBJ2-1; the match to TRBD2 covers 10 bases. Germline V lookup: CDR1 SQVTM, CDR2 ANQGSEA. This CDR3 is 14 amino acids long. The V gene end was trimmed by 4 bases and the J gene end by 9 bases; junction bases not matched to a gene: 9. In DNA form, the CDR3 reads TGCAGCGTTGCCCCTAGCGGGAGATTGGGTGAGCAGTTCTTC. Protein sequence: CSVAPSGRLGEQFF.

V gene TRBV18 combines with J gene TRBJ2-3; 9 bases fit TRBD2. The CDR3 is 16 amino acids. The V segment lost 2 bases and the J segment 3 bases; nucleotides outside the gene matches: 6. Germline V CDR1 and CDR2: KGHSH, LQKENI. This chain's CDR3 is CASSPVAGEWTDTQYF. The CDR3 DNA sequence: TGTGCCAGCTCACCAGTAGCGGGAGAGTGGACAGATACGCAGTATTTT.

V is TRBV5-1 and J is TRBJ2-1, with D perhaps given as TRBD1 or TRBD2 (5 bases each). This CDR3 comprises 13 residues. Germline lookup yields CDR1 SGHRS and CDR2 YFSETQ. V gave up 4 bases and J gave up 11 bases, with 16 bases separating them. This CDR3 is CASSPELGRQQFF. CDR3 in DNA: TGCGCCAGCAGCCCGGAATTGGGACGGCAGCAGTTCTTC.

V gene TRBV29-1 combines with J gene TRBJ1-1; 10 positions agree with TRBD1. Germline V lookup: CDR1 SQVTM, CDR2 ANQGSEA. CDR3 length: 15 amino acids. The V segment lost 7 bases and the J segment 6 bases; nucleotides outside the gene matches: 14. The CDR3 sequence: CSALRWGQGKAEAFF. The CDR3, as DNA: TGCAGCGCCCTCCGTTGGGGACAGGGGAAAGCTGAAGCTTTCTTT.

The chain links TRBV6-2 or TRBV6-3 to TRBJ2-2, with TRBD2 matching 11 bases. The trim removed 4 bases at V and 2 bases at J, leaving 9 bases unmatched. CDR1 and CDR2 (germline): MNHEY, SVGEGT. This CDR3 contains 18 residues. This CDR3 reads CASSSTSGDLLNTGELFF. DNA for the CDR3: TGTGCCAGCAGTTCGACTAGCGGGGATCTACTCAACACCGGGGAGCTGTTTTTT.

This clone appeared once. The gene calls are TRBV29-1 and TRBJ1-1, with TRBD1 as a possible D gene (5 bases). This CDR3 spans 13 amino acids. Germline CDR1 reads SQVTM; CDR2 reads ANQGSEA. V lost 7 bases to trimming and J lost 1 base, with 13 bases between them. CDR3 in amino acids: CSAADQGNTEAFF. In nucleotides, the CDR3 is TGCAGCGCCGCAGACCAGGGGAACACTGAAGCTTTCTTT.